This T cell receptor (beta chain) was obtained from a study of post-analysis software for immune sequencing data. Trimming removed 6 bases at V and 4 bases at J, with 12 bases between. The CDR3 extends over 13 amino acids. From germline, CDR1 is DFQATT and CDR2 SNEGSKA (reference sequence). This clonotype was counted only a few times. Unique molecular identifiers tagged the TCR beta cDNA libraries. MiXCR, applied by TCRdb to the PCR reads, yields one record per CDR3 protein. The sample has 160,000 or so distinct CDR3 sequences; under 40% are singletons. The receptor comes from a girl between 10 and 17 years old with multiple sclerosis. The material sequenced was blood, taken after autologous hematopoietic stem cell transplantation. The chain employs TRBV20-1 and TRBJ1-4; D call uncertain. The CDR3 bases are TGCAGTGCACGTCGGGATGGTAATGAAAAACTGTTTTTT. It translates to CSARRDGNEKLFF.